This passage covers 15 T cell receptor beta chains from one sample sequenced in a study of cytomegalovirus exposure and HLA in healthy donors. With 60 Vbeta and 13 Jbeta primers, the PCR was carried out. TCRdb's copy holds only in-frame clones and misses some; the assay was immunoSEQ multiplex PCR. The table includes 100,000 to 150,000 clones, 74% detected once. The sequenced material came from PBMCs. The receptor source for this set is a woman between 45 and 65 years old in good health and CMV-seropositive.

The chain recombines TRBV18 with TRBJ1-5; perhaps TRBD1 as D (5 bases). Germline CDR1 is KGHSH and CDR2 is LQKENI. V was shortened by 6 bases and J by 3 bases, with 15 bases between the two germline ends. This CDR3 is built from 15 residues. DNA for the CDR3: TGTGCCAGCTCTCTCGATGGACAAGACAATCAGCCCCAGCATTTT. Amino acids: CASSLDGQDNQPQHF.

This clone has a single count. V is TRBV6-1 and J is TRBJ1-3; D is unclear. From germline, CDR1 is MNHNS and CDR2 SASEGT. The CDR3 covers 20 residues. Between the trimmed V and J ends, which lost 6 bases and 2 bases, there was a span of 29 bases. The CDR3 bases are TGTGCCAGCAGAGAACTCCTCGCCGCTCCACTCGGGGTCCCTGGAAACACCATATATTTT. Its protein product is CASRELLAAPLGVPGNTIYF.

As DNA, the CDR3 is TGCGCCAGCAGCCAGGATTGGCGGGGCACAGATACGCAGTATTTT. This sequence encodes CASSQDWRGTDTQYF. V and J are TRBV4-1 and TRBJ2-3; tentatively, D is TRBD2 (5 bases). With 3 bases removed from V and 1 base from J, the gap between germline ends came to 11 bases. The CDR3 has 15 residues. Germline V gene lookup returns CDR1 MGHRA and CDR2 YSYEKL.

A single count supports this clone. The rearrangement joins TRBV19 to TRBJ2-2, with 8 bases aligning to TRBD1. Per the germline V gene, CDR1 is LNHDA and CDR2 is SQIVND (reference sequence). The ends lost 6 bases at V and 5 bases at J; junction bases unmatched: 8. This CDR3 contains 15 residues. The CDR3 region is CASRNTGGKTGELFF. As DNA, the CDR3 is TGTGCCAGTAGAAACACAGGGGGAAAAACCGGGGAGCTGTTTTTT.

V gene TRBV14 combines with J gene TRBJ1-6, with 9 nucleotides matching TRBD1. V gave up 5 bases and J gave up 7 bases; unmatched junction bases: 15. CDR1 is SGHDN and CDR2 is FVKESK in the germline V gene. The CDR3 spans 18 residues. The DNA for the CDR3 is TGTGCCAGCAGCAAGATCCGGAGGGGACAGGGAGGAAATTCACCCCTCCACTTT. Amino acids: CASSKIRRGQGGNSPLHF.

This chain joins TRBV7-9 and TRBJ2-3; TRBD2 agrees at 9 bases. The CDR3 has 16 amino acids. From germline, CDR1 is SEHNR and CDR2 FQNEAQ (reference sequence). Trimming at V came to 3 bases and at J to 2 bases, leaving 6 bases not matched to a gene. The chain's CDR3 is CASSFLGGGATDTQYF. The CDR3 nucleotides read TGTGCCAGCAGCTTTCTGGGCGGGGGGGCCACAGATACGCAGTATTTT.

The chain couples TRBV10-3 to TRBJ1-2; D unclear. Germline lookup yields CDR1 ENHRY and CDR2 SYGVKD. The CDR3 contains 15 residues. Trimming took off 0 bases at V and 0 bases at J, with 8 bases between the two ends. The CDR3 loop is CAISESPVPNYGYTF. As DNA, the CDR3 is TGTGCCATCAGTGAGTCACCGGTACCTAACTATGGCTACACCTTC.

CDR3 DNA sequence: TGCGCCAGCAGCCAGGATACAGGGGCCACCTACGAGCAGTACTTC. Its protein product is CASSQDTGATYEQYF. The rearrangement joins TRBV4-1 to TRBJ2-7, with TRBD1 identical over 7 bases. J gave up 2 bases and V 3 bases, and 7 bases lay outside the gene matches. CDR1 MGHRA and CDR2 YSYEKL come from the germline V gene. CDR3 length equals 15 residues.

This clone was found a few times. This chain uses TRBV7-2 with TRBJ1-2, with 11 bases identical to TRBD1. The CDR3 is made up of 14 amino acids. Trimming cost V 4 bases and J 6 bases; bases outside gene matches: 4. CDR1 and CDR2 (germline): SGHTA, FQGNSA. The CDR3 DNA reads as TGTGCCAGCAGCTCCTGGACAGGGGGCGATGGCTACACCTTC. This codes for CASSSWTGGDGYTF.

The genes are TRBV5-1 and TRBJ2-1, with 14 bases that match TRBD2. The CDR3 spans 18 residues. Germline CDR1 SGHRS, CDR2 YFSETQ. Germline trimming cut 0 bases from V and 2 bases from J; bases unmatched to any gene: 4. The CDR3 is CASSLGLAGGRAYNEQFF. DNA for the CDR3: TGCGCCAGCAGCTTGGGACTAGCGGGGGGGAGGGCCTACAATGAGCAGTTCTTC. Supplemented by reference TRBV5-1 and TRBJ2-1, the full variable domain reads KAGVTQTPRYLIKTRGQQVTLSCSPISGHRSVSWYQQTPGQGLQFLFEYFSETQRNKGNFPGRFSGRQFSNSRSEMNVSTLELGDSALYLCASSLGLAGGRAYNEQFFGPGTRLTVL.

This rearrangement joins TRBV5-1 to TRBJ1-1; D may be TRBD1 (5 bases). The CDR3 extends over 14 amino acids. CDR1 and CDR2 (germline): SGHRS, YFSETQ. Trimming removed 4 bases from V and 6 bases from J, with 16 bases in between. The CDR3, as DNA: TGCGCCAGCAGCCCCGGGGGGGAGTTCGCTGAAGCTTTCTTT. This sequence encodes CASSPGGEFAEAFF.

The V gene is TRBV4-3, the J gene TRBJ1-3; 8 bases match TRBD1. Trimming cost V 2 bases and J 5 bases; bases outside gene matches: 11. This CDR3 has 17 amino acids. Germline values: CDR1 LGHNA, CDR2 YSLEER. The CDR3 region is CASSQTVTGVARNTIYF. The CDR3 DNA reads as TGCGCCAGCAGCCAAACCGTGACAGGGGTGGCCCGAAACACCATATATTTT.

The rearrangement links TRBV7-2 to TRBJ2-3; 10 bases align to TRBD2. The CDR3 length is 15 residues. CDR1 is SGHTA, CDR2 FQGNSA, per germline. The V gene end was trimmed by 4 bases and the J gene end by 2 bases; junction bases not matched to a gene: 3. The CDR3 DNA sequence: TGTGCCAGCAGCTGGAGCGGGGGGGCCACAGATACGCAGTATTTT. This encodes CASSWSGGATDTQYF.

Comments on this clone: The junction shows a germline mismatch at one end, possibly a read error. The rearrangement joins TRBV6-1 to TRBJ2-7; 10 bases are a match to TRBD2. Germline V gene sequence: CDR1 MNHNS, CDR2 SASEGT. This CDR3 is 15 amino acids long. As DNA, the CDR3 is TGTGCCAGCAGTGATTCTAGCGGGGGCTCCTTCGAGCAGTATTTC. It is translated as CASSDSSGGSFEQYF.

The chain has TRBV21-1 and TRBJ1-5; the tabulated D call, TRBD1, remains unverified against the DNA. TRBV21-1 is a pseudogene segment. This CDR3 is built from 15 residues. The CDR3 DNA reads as TGTGCCAGCTGGGCCCGGATGAGAAGTGTTCAGCCCCAGCATTTT. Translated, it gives CASWARMRSVQPQHF.